This entry lists 16 T cell receptor beta chains sequenced from one sample in a study of beta chain features in type 1 diabetes. The antigens these receptors bind are not known. Every bit of the isolated RNA underwent reverse transcription, so sequencing read expressed TCRB transcripts. Here immunoSEQ multiplex PCR was the method, and the copy in TCRdb shows in-frame clones only, minus some. The repertoire holds some 640,000 clones, with around 15% as singletons. Findings and caveats of the study: TCRB CDR3 length was moderately but significantly reduced in all four CD4+ subsets of Type 1 diabetes patients.

Sequencing was carried out using naive CD4+ T cells from blood. These receptors originate from a man between 18 and 35 years old with type 1 diabetes.

This clone was picked up a small number of times. The CDR3 loop is CASRDLTSRYGYTF. The CDR3 nucleotides are TGTGCCAGTCGCGATTTGACCTCTCGTTATGGCTACACCTTC. The V and J genes are TRBV19 and TRBJ1-2; D ambiguous. CDR1 is LNHDA and CDR2 is SQIVND in the germline V gene (reference sequence). This CDR3 has 14 residues. The V gene lost 8 bases and the J gene lost 5 bases, with 18 bases spanning the gap.

This clone occurred a few times. This rearrangement joins TRBV6-5 to TRBJ2-5, with D unclear. V lost 7 bases and J lost 3, with 18 bases in between. The CDR3 spans 15 residues. Germline-derived CDR1 and CDR2 are MNHEY and SVGAGI. The CDR3 nucleotides read TGTGCCAGCATTGCCGGTCATGCTGGTAAAGAGACCCAGTACTTC. Amino acid sequence: CASIAGHAGKETQYF.

This clone has just a few counts. J is TRBJ2-5 and V is TRBV29-1; D is ambiguous. CDR1 and CDR2 (germline): SQVTM, ANQGSEA. Trimming pared 6 bases from V and 5 bases from J, leaving 16 bases between. This CDR3 region has 13 residues. Here the CDR3 reads CSVTPIVWETQYF. CDR3 DNA: TGCAGCGTGACACCCATAGTCTGGGAGACCCAGTACTTC.

The sample holds a few counts of this clone. As DNA, the CDR3 is TGCAGCGTTGGGTCCAGCGGGAGGGCCCAAGAGACCCAGTACTTC. The encoded protein is CSVGSSGRAQETQYF. The chain links TRBV29-1 to TRBJ2-5, with TRBD2 identical over 10 bases. V shed 4 bases and J 1 base; nucleotides not matched to a gene: 6. Germline CDR1 reads SQVTM; CDR2 reads ANQGSEA. The CDR3 totals 15 residues.

This chain links TRBV2 with TRBJ2-1; D uncertain. Germline V gives CDR1 SNHLY, CDR2 FYNNEI. CDR3 length: 13 residues. Trimming cost V 0 bases and J 8 bases, with 8 bases left between them. CDR3 sequence reads: CASSEAGVHEQFF. CDR3 bases: TGTGCCAGCAGTGAAGCTGGGGTTCATGAGCAGTTCTTC.

This clone came up a few times. The V call is TRBV10-3, the J call TRBJ2-7, with 7 positions matching TRBD1. V dropped 5 bases and J dropped 0; count of bases not matched to a gene: 7. From germline, CDR1 is ENHRY and CDR2 SYGVKD. The CDR3 spans 15 residues. The CDR3 DNA reads as TGTGCCATCAGTTCCGGACAGGAGAGCTCCTACGAGCAGTACTTC. Translating it yields CAISSGQESSYEQYF.

This clone showed up many times. This chain links TRBV21-1 with TRBJ2-3. TRBV21-1 corresponds to a pseudogene. The CDR3 is 11 residues long. CDR3 region: CASSKIDTQYF. CDR3 DNA: TGTGCCAGCAGCAAAATAGATACGCAGTATTTT.

V and J are TRBV15 and TRBJ1-4, with D possibly being TRBD1 (5 bases). Per germline, CDR1 LNHNV and CDR2 YYDKDF (reference sequence). Trimming took 5 bases from V and 6 from J, leaving 13 bases between them. CDR3 size: 14 residues. The CDR3 spells CATSRGRDDEKLFF. For the CDR3, the DNA is TGTGCCACCAGCCGGGGCAGGGATGATGAAAAACTGTTTTTT. Looking up the rest from reference TRBV15 and TRBJ1-4 gives the full variable domain: DAMVIQNPRYQVTQFGKPVTLSCSQTLNHNVMYWYQQKSSQAPKLLFHYYDKDFNNEADTPDNFQSRRPNTSFCFLDIRSPGLGDTAMYLCATSRGRDDEKLFFGSGTQLSVL.

This clone was observed a few times. The gene calls are TRBV5-1 and TRBJ2-1; the D gene could be TRBD1 or TRBD2 (5 bases each). Looked up from germline, CDR1 is SGHRS and CDR2 is YFSETQ. V shed 0 bases and J shed 0 bases, with 10 bases lying between them. The length of the CDR3 is 16 residues. This CDR3 is CASSLVGTSSYNEQFF. CDR3 nucleotide sequence: TGCGCCAGCAGCTTGGTGGGGACGAGCTCCTACAATGAGCAGTTCTTC.

The chain couples TRBV6-5 to TRBJ1-1; TRBD1 is a possible D gene (6 bases). Germline V gene sequence: CDR1 MNHEY, CDR2 SVGAGI. CDR3 length: 13 amino acids. The germline V and J ends were trimmed by 6 bases and 1 base, with 9 bases remaining between them. The CDR3 region has the DNA TGTGCCAGCAGGGGACACGAGAACACTGAAGCTTTCTTT. This gives the protein CASRGHENTEAFF.

The chain uses TRBV29-1 and TRBJ2-7; perhaps D is TRBD1 or TRBD2 (6 bases each). The CDR3 has 12 amino acids. V was trimmed by 7 bases and J by 6 bases, leaving 16 bases between them. Germline CDR1 reads SQVTM; CDR2 reads ANQGSEA. The CDR3 DNA is TGCAGCGCCGGGCCTCGGGGGCCCGAGCAGTACTTC. Encoded protein: CSAGPRGPEQYF.

This clone has just a few counts. The chain has TRBV7-9 and TRBJ2-7, with a tentative D call TRBD2 (5 bases). Germline V gene sequence: CDR1 SEHNR, CDR2 FQNEAQ (reference sequence). Trimming cost V 3 bases and J 5 bases, with 17 bases left between them. The CDR3 has 15 amino acids. This CDR3 is CASSFRVGAANEQYF. The CDR3, as DNA: TGTGCCAGCAGCTTTCGTGTGGGAGCTGCCAACGAGCAGTACTTC.

The rearrangement links TRBV10-2 to TRBJ2-1; D may be TRBD1 (6 bases). With 7 bases removed from V and 8 bases from J, the gap between germline ends came to 18 bases. The length of the CDR3 is 14 residues. Germline loops: CDR1 WSHSY, CDR2 SAAADI. CDR3 sequence reads: CASKDRIPLDEQFF. The DNA for the CDR3 is TGCGCCAGCAAAGACAGGATCCCGTTGGATGAGCAGTTCTTC.

This clone was seen a single time. The chain is built from TRBV9 and TRBJ1-2, with 7 nucleotides matching TRBD1. Losses at the gene ends were 4 bases for V and 7 bases for J; bases not matched to a gene: 10. The CDR3 loop spans 14 amino acids. CDR1 is SGDLS and CDR2 is YYNGEE in the germline V gene. The CDR3 DNA reads as TGTGCCAGCAGCCCCCGACAGGGAATCCCTGGCTACACCTTC. Protein: CASSPRQGIPGYTF.

The table lists this clone with a few counts. The chain carries TRBV30 and TRBJ1-1; D gene ambiguous. This CDR3 comprises 13 residues. The V gene lost 2 bases and the J gene lost 0 bases, with 7 bases spanning the gap. Germline V gene sequence: CDR1 GTSNPN, CDR2 SVGIG (reference sequence). CDR3 in amino acids: CAWSRNVNTEAFF. Written as DNA, the CDR3 is TGTGCCTGGAGTAGAAATGTGAACACTGAAGCTTTCTTT.

The chain uses TRBV30 and TRBJ2-7, with D perhaps given as TRBD1 or TRBD2 (5 bases each). The closer fit of TRBJ2-1 to the DNA end suggests the J call may be wrong. This CDR3 has 11 residues. CDR1 is GTSNPN and CDR2 is SVGIG in the germline V gene (reference sequence). CDR3 sequence: CAWRRDLEQFF. The CDR3, as DNA: TGTGCCTGGAGACGGGACCTTGAGCAGTTCTTC.